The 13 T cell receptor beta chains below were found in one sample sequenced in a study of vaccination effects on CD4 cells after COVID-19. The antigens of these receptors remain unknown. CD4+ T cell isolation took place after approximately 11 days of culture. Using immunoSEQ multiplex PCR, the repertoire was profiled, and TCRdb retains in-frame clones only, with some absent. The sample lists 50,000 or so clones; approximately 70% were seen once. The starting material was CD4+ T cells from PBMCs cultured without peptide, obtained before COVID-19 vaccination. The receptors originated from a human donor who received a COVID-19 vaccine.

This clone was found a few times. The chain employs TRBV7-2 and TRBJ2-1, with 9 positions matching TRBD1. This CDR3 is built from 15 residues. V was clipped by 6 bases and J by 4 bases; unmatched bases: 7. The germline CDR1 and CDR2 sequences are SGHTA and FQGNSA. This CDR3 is CASRSDRGGYNEQFF. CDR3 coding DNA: TGTGCCAGCAGATCCGACAGGGGGGGATACAATGAGCAGTTCTTC.

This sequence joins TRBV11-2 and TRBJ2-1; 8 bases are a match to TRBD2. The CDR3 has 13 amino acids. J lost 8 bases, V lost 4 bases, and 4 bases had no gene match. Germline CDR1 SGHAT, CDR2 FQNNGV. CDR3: CASSSGLADEQFF. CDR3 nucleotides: TGTGCCAGCAGCTCCGGACTAGCCGATGAGCAGTTCTTC. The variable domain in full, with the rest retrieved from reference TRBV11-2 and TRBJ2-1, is EAGVAQSPRYKIIEKRQSVAFWCNPISGHATLYWYQQILGQGPKLLIQFQNNGVVDDSQLPKDRFSAERLKGVDSTLKIQPAKLEDSAVYLCASSSGLADEQFFGPGTRLTVL.

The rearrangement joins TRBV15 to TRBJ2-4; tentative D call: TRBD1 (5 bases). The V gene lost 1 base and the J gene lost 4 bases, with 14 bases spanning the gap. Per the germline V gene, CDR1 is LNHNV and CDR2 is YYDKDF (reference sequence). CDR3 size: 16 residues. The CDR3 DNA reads TGTGCCACCAGCAGAGGGATCGCAGGGCCAAAAAACATTCAGTACTTC. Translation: CATSRGIAGPKNIQYF.

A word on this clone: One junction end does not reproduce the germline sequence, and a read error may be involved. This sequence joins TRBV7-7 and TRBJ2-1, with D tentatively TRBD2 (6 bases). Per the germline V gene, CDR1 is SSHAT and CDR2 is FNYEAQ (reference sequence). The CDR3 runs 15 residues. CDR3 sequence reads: CASSSIVGGWNEQFF. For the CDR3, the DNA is TGTGCTAGCAGCTCGATAGTGGGGGGATGGAATGAGCAGTTCTTC.

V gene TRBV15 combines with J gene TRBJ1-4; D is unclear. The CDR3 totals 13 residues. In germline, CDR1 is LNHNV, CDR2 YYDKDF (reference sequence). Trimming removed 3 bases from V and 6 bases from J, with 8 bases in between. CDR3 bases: TGTGCCACCAGCAGGGGAGGTGATGAAAAACTGTTTTTT. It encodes CATSRGGDEKLFF.

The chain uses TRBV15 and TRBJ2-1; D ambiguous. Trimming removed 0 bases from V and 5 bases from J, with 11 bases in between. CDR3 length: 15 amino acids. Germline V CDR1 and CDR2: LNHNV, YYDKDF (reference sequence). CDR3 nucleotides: TGTGCCACCAGCAGAGATTGGGGTCGGAACAATGAGCAGTTCTTC. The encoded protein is CATSRDWGRNNEQFF. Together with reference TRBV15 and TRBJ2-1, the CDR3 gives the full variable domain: DAMVIQNPRYQVTQFGKPVTLSCSQTLNHNVMYWYQQKSSQAPKLLFHYYDKDFNNEADTPDNFQSRRPNTSFCFLDIRSPGLGDTAMYLCATSRDWGRNNEQFFGPGTRLTVL.

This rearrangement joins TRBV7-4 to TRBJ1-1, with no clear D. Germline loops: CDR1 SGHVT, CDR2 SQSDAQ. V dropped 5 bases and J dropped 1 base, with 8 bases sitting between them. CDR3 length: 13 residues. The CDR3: CASSARQNTEAFF. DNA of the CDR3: TGTGCCAGCAGCGCCCGACAGAACACTGAAGCTTTCTTT.

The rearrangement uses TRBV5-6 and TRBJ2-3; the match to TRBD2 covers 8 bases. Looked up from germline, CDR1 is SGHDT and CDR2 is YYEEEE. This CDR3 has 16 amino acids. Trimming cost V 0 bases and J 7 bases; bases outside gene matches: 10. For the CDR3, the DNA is TGTGCCAGCAGCTTGGCGCTAGCGGGTTTGGGAAATACGCAGTATTTT. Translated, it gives CASSLALAGLGNTQYF. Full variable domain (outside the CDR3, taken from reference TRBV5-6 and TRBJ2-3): DAGVTQSPTHLIKTRGQQVTLRCSPKSGHDTVSWYQQALGQGPQFIFQYYEEEERQRGNFPDRFSGHQFPNYSSELNVNALLLGDSALYLCASSLALAGLGNTQYFGPGTRLTVL.

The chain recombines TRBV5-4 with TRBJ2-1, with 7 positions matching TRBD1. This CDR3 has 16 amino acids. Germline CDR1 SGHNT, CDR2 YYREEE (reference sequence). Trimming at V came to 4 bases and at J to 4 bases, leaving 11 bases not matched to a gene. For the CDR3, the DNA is TGTGCCAGCAGCGACCTGAGACAGGGCTCATACAATGAGCAGTTCTTC. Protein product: CASSDLRQGSYNEQFF.

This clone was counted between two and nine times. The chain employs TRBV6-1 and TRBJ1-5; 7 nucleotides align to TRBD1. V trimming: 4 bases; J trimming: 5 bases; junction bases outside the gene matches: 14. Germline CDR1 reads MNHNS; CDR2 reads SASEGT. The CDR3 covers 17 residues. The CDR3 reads CASSVPRHRGRYQPQHF. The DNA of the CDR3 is TGTGCCAGCAGTGTACCCCGACACAGGGGACGGTATCAGCCCCAGCATTTT.

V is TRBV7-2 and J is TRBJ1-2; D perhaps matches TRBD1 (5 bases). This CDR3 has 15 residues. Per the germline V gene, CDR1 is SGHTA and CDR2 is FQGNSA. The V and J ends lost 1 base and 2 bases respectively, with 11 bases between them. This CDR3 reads CASSLESGGNYGYTF. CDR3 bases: TGTGCCAGCAGCTTAGAGTCGGGGGGAAACTATGGCTACACCTTC.

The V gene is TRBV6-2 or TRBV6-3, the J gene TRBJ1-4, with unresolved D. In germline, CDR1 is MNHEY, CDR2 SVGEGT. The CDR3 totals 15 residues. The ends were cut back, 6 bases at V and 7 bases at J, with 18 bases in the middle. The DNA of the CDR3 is TGTGCCAGCAGCCCGAATCAAGCGGCGGGTGAAAAACTGTTTTTT. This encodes CASSPNQAAGEKLFF.

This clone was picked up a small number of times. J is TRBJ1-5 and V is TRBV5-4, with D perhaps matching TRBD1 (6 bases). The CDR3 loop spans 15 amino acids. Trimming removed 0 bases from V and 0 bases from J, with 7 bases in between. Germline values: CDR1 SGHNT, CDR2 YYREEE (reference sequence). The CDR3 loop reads CASSLGGLSNQPQHF. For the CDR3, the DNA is TGTGCCAGCAGCTTGGGGGGGCTTAGCAATCAGCCCCAGCATTTT. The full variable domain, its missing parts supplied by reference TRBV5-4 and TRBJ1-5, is ETGVTQSPTHLIKTRGQQVTLRCSSQSGHNTVSWYQQALGQGPQFIFQYYREEENGRGNFPPRFSGLQFPNYSSELNVNALELDDSALYLCASSLGGLSNQPQHFGDGTRLSIL.